Included here is one TCR beta chain sequence, with context. As yet, its antigen is unknown. The data belong to a study of shared clonotypes between healthy human individuals. Broader study findings: The genetic and exposure-history diversity represented was limited by few donors.

The data were produced by immunoSEQ multiplex PCR, yet TCRdb's version contains in-frame clones alone and is incomplete. The data hold hundreds of thousands of clones, with 90% to 97% observed a single time. The CDR3 covers 15 residues. Germline values: CDR1 LNHDA, CDR2 SQIVND (reference sequence). V lost 2 bases and J 3 bases, leaving 10 bases between the germline ends. It was CD45RO-negative cells, positively selected for CCR7, that made up naive CD8 cells, with terminally differentiated effector memory CD45RA+ cells excluded. Specimen: naive CD8+ T cells sorted from blood. This TCR derives from a woman younger than 45 in good health. The J gene is TRBJ1-4, the V gene TRBV19, with D tentatively TRBD1 (5 bases). CDR3 sequence (DNA): TGTGCCAGTAGTATACCCCGGGACCCTAATGAAAAACTGTTTTTT. It translates to CASSIPRDPNEKLFF.